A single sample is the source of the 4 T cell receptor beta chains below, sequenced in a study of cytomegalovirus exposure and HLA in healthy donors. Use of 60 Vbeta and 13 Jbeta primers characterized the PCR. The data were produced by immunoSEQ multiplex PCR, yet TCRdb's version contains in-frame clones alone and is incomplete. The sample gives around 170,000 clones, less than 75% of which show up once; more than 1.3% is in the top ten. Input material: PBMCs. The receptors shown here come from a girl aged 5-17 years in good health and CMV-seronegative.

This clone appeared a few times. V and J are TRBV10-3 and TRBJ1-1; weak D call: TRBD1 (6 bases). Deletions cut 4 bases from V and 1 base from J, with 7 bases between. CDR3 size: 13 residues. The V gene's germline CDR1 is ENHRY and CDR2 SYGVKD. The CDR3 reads CAISAQGNTEAFF. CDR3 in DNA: TGTGCCATCAGTGCACAGGGGAACACTGAAGCTTTCTTT.

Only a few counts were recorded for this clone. The CDR3 DNA is TGTGCCAGCAGCTCCCGTCCAAATTGGCCTGGAAACACCATATATTTT. Its protein product is CASSSRPNWPGNTIYF. The rearrangement uses TRBV5-4 and TRBJ1-3; D gene ambiguous. Germline V gene lookup returns CDR1 SGHNT and CDR2 YYREEE (reference sequence). The CDR3 loop spans 16 amino acids. Trimming removed 3 bases at V and 2 bases at J, with 15 bases between.

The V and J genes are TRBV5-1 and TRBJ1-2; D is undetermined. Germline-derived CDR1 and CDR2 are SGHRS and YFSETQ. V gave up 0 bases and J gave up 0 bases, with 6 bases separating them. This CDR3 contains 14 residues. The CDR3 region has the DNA TGCGCCAGCAGCTTGGACAGCACTAACTATGGCTACACCTTC. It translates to CASSLDSTNYGYTF.

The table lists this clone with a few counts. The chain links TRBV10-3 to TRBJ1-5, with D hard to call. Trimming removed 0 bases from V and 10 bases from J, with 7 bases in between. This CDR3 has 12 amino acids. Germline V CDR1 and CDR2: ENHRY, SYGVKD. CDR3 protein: CAISESENPQHF. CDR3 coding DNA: TGTGCCATCAGTGAGTCGGAGAATCCCCAGCATTTT.